This is a list of T cell receptor beta chains from one sample in a study of cytotoxic CD8 clonotypes in ibrutinib-treated CLL. Profiling relied on immunoSEQ multiplex PCR, and the TCRdb table lists in-frame clones only, not all of them. This table holds around 250,000 clones, 70% found once. The sample here was PBMCs, taken after 24 months of ibrutinib treatment. Receptor source: a human donor with chronic lymphocytic leukemia. Both conserved end residues are part of each CDR3. D genes are given only for firm matches. Clone size is shown for a subset of rows, as once, few, many or a class of expanded clone.

DNA	CDR3	length	size	J	V	D
TGTGCCAGCTCACCCGGACAGGACACTGAAGCTTTCTTT	CASSPGQDTEAFF	13	.	TRBJ1-1	TRBV18	TRBD1
TGCGCCAGCGCTGACAGCGGGAGAGGCACAGATACGCAGTATTTT	CASADSGRGTDTQYF	15	few	TRBJ2-3	TRBV5-1	TRBD2
TGTGCCACCGAAGACAGGGTCTCCTACGAGCAGTACTTC	CATEDRVSYEQYF	13	.	TRBJ2-7	TRBV19	TRBD1
TGTGCCAGTAGTCCGTATGGAAACACCATATATTTT	CASSPYGNTIYF	12	few	TRBJ1-3	TRBV19	.
TGTGCCATCAGTGAGTCGGGGATAGCGGGATCTACAGATACGCAGTATTTT	CAISESGIAGSTDTQYF	17	many	TRBJ2-3	TRBV10-3	TRBD2
TGTGCCAGCAGCTATAGTAGGTATCGGGAGCAGTACTTC	CASSYSRYREQYF	13	few	TRBJ2-7	TRBV27	.
TGTGCCAGCAGCGTAGACGGCGGGAGCGAGTTCAGCACCGGGGAGCTGTTTTTT	CASSVDGGSEFSTGELFF	18	.	TRBJ2-2	TRBV9	TRBD2
TGCGCCAGCAGTGATCGGTCAGGGATGGCCCAGTACTTC	CASSDRSGMAQYF	13	.	TRBJ2-5	TRBV10-1	.
TGTGCCAGCAGCCAAGTCTCAATCAATGAGCAGTTCTTC	CASSQVSINEQFF	13	few	TRBJ2-1	TRBV4-2	.
TGTGCCAGCAGCAAAGCAGGGTCAAATCAGCCCCAGCATTTT	CASSKAGSNQPQHF	14	once	TRBJ1-5	TRBV21-1	.
TGTGCCAGCAGCCCTGATTACTACGAGCAGTACTTC	CASSPDYYEQYF	12	.	TRBJ2-7	TRBV5-8	.
TGTGCCAGCAGTCGTCCTCCAGGGGGTTCTGGCTACACCTTC	CASSRPPGGSGYTF	14	few	TRBJ1-2	TRBV6-5	TRBD1
TGTGCCAGCAGCTTAGGGAGCGGGAGTTCGCAGTTCTTC	CASSLGSGSSQFF	13	.	TRBJ2-1	TRBV7-3	TRBD2
TGTGCCAGCAGCTTAGCGGCCAGATACACCGGGGAGCTGTTTTTT	CASSLAARYTGELFF	15	.	TRBJ2-2	TRBV7-9	.
TGTGCCAGCAGTTTATCCAGGGTTGGCACTGAAGCTTTCTTT	CASSLSRVGTEAFF	14	.	TRBJ1-1	TRBV28	.
TGTGCCAGCAGTTCAGAATTAGGGTACACTGAAGCTTTCTTT	CASSSELGYTEAFF	14	.	TRBJ1-1	TRBV6-6	.
TGTGCCAGCAGTACCAGTAGTGGTATCGGGGAGACCCAGTACTTC	CASSTSSGIGETQYF	15	few	TRBJ2-5	TRBV28	.
TGTGCCAGCAGTCGACAGGGGTCGGTGTGGTACGAGCAGTACTTC	CASSRQGSVWYEQYF	15	.	TRBJ2-7	TRBV27	TRBD1
TGTGCCACCCAAAGGGGTCGTCATAGCAATCAGCCCCAGCATTTT	CATQRGRHSNQPQHF	15	.	TRBJ1-5	TRBV28	.
TGTGCCAGTACAGGGGTAGATACGCAGTATTTT	CASTGVDTQYF	11	.	TRBJ2-3	TRBV2	TRBD1
TGTGCCAGCAGTGCGGGGACAGGGGGAGAGACCCAGTACTTC	CASSAGTGGETQYF	14	.	TRBJ2-5	TRBV27	TRBD1
TGTGCCAGCAGCGGCCGGCGGGGACTAGCGGGCCAAGAGACCCAGTACTTC	CASSGRRGLAGQETQYF	17	.	TRBJ2-5	TRBV9	TRBD2
TGTGCCAGCAGCGTATCGGCTAGCACCCCCTACGAGCAGTACTTC	CASSVSASTPYEQYF	15	.	TRBJ2-7	TRBV9	.
TGCAGTGCCAGGAATTTAGACGAGCAGTACTTC	CSARNLDEQYF	11	few	TRBJ2-7	TRBV20-1	.
TGTGCCAGCAGCTCAGCAATCGGGACTAGCGGGATCACCAGCTCCTACGAGCAGTACTTC	CASSSAIGTSGITSSYEQYF	20	.	TRBJ2-7	TRBV13	TRBD2
TGTGCCAGCAGTTGGACAGGGTCCTCCTACGAGCAGTACTTC	CASSWTGSSYEQYF	14	.	TRBJ2-7	TRBV28	TRBD1
TGTGCCAGCAGCTTAAGAAAGGTCCCTGGTTCGGGCGAGCAGTACTTC	CASSLRKVPGSGEQYF	16	.	TRBJ2-7	TRBV7-9	.
TGTGCCAGCACCCGGGACAGGGTCGTTGGCTACACCTTC	CASTRDRVVGYTF	13	few	TRBJ1-2	TRBV28	TRBD1
TGCAGCGTTGAAGTTGCCGACAGAAACTTC	CSVEVADRNF	10	.	TRBJ2-5	TRBV29-1	.
TGTGCCAGCACCCAGCGGAACACCGGGGAGCTGTTTTTT	CASTQRNTGELFF	13	.	TRBJ2-2	TRBV6-5	.
TGTGCCAGCAGCCCCCTTTTAAGTGGGATTCGGTTCTTC	CASSPLLSGIRFF	13	.	TRBJ2-1	TRBV14	.
TGTGCCAGCAGCCCGGGACTAGCGGGCCTTGGGGCCAAAAACATTCAGTACTTC	CASSPGLAGLGAKNIQYF	18	.	TRBJ2-4	TRBV7-3	TRBD2
TGCGCCAGCAGCCATAGCCAGCCGGGGAGGACAGATACGCAGTATTTT	CASSHSQPGRTDTQYF	16	few	TRBJ2-3	TRBV4-1	.
TGTGCCAGCTCACGACTAGCGCCACAAGAGACCCAGTACTTC	CASSRLAPQETQYF	14	.	TRBJ2-5	TRBV18	TRBD2
TGTGCCAGCAGTTTGGACAAAACTAACTATGGCTACACCTTC	CASSLDKTNYGYTF	14	.	TRBJ1-2	TRBV6-5	.
TGCAGCGTTGAATATACAGGGGTCCGGAAGACCCAGTACTTC	CSVEYTGVRKTQYF	14	.	TRBJ2-5	TRBV29-1	TRBD1
TGTGCCAGTAGTCCCATGGACAGGGCCCAAGAGACCCAGTACTTC	CASSPMDRAQETQYF	15	.	TRBJ2-5	TRBV19	TRBD1
TGTGCCAGCAGCGTAGCTGGATCCCCAGAGGAGACCCAGTACTTC	CASSVAGSPEETQYF	15	few	TRBJ2-5	TRBV9	.
TGTGCCAGCAGCTTGGGGTTGTTCGGCAGGGAAAGCTATGGCTACACCTTC	CASSLGLFGRESYGYTF	17	.	TRBJ1-2	TRBV5-5	.
TGTGCCAGCAGGAGGGACAGGGGTCGGGGTGAAGCTTTCTTT	CASRRDRGRGEAFF	14	.	TRBJ1-1	TRBV27	TRBD1
TGCGCCAGCAGCTTGGTACAGGGCGGCGACTACGAGCAGTACTTC	CASSLVQGGDYEQYF	15	.	TRBJ2-7	TRBV5-1	.
TGTGCCAGCAGCTTAGCGGCCAGCTCCTACAATGAGCAGTTCTTC	CASSLAASSYNEQFF	15	once	TRBJ2-1	TRBV7-3	.
TGTGCCAGCAGCCCTGAGGTCGGGAGGGCAGGCGAGCAGTACTTC	CASSPEVGRAGEQYF	15	once	TRBJ2-7	TRBV7-6	TRBD2
TGTGCCAGCGGGATGAGGGGGCCGTTCCAGCCCCAGCATTTT	CASGMRGPFQPQHF	14	.	TRBJ1-5	TRBV27	TRBD1
TGTGCCAGCAGTCCGGCGGGAACGGGTAATCAGCCCCAGCATTTT	CASSPAGTGNQPQHF	15	few	TRBJ1-5	TRBV6-4	.
TGTGCCAGCAGCGTAGGAGGGAACACCGGGGAGCTGTTTTTT	CASSVGGNTGELFF	14	.	TRBJ2-2	TRBV9	.
TGCGCCAGCAGCCCCTCAGGGGGCGCGAGCTCCTACGAGCAGTACTTC	CASSPSGGASSYEQYF	16	few	TRBJ2-7	TRBV5-1	TRBD1
TGTGCCAGCAGCGTAGGTCTTAGCGTGGACTACGAGCAGTACTTC	CASSVGLSVDYEQYF	15	once	TRBJ2-7	TRBV9	.
TGTGCCAGCAGTGTTACATCCCGGCCTGGCTACACCTTC	CASSVTSRPGYTF	13	few	TRBJ1-2	TRBV28	.
TGTGCCAGCAGTCCACCTGGGGGCGGATTCCCCTATGGCTACACCTTC	CASSPPGGGFPYGYTF	16	few	TRBJ1-2	TRBV27	.
TGCGCCAGCAGCCAAGTGACAGGGAGTCTATTCTTC	CASSQVTGSLFF	12	.	TRBJ2-1	TRBV4-3	TRBD1
TGCGCCAGCAGCCAGGACAGGGGCAGGTACGAGCAGTACTTC	CASSQDRGRYEQYF	14	.	TRBJ2-7	TRBV4-3	TRBD1
TGTGCCAGCAGCTTAGTGGCCGGACCCGGCGCAGGTGAGCAGTTCTTC	CASSLVAGPGAGEQFF	16	.	TRBJ2-1	TRBV7-2	.
TGTGCCAGCAGGCGGACAGAGGGCCAAGAGACCCAGTACTTC	CASRRTEGQETQYF	14	.	TRBJ2-5	TRBV2	.
TGTGCCACCAGCAGAGATTTACATTCGGAGACCCAGTACTTC	CATSRDLHSETQYF	14	few	TRBJ2-5	TRBV15	.
TGTGCCAGCAGCTTATGGGGTGAGTCCTACGAGCAGTACTTC	CASSLWGESYEQYF	14	.	TRBJ2-7	TRBV7-2	.
TGTGCCAGCAGCTTACTAGCGGGGACCTACGAGCAGTACTTC	CASSLLAGTYEQYF	14	.	TRBJ2-7	TRBV7-2	TRBD2